A selection of T cell receptor beta chains follows, all from one sample in a study of T-cell reconstitution after alpha-beta-depleted transplantation in children. TCRdb independently ran MiXCR on the PCR reads; one entry per CDR3 protein. The sample lists 440,000 or so distinct CDR3 sequences, around two fifths occurring once. The input for sequencing was PBMCs, taken before TCRalphabeta/CD19-depleted stem cell transplant. All receptors derive from a girl aged 2 to 9 with aplastic anemia, due to receive a stem cell transplant. The CDR3 runs from the conserved cysteine through the conserved F or W. D genes are given only for firm matches. Only some rows state a clone size, as once, few, many or a class for expanded clones.

>many|TRBJ2-5|-|TRBV20-1
CSATQSETQYF
TGCAGTGCTACCCAGTCGGAGACCCAGTACTTC
>-|TRBJ2-1|-|TRBV7-3
CASSFSLATYNEQFF
TGTGCCAGCAGCTTCAGCCTAGCGACTTACAATGAGCAGTTCTTC
>-|TRBJ2-1|TRBD2|TRBV7-2
CASIVAGVSYNEQFF
TGTGCCAGCATCGTAGCGGGAGTTTCCTACAATGAGCAGTTCTTC
>-|TRBJ2-3|-|TRBV11-3
CASSLGGRPTSTDTQYF
TGTGCCAGCAGCTTAGGCGGACGACCCACTAGCACAGATACGCAGTATTTT
>-|TRBJ2-3|-|TRBV12-3/TRBV12-4
CASSLIREADTQYF
TGTGCCAGCAGTTTAATCAGGGAAGCAGATACGCAGTATTTT
>-|TRBJ2-3|TRBD2|TRBV20-1
CSAPTSGGDTQYF
TGCAGTGCCCCGACTAGCGGGGGAGATACGCAGTATTTT
>few|TRBJ1-4|-|TRBV4-2
CASSQGRGEGEKLFF
TGTGCCAGCAGCCAGGGCAGGGGAGAAGGAGAAAAACTGTTTTTT
>-|TRBJ2-7|-|TRBV7-9
CASSPPSAPYEQYF
TGTGCCAGCAGCCCGCCTAGCGCCCCCTACGAGCAGTACTTC
>-|TRBJ1-2|TRBD1|TRBV29-1
CSVRDSSNYGYTF
TGCAGCGTTCGGGACAGTTCGAACTATGGCTACACCTTC
>few|TRBJ2-1|TRBD1|TRBV24-1
CATSGDRGPITYNEQFF
TGTGCCACCAGTGGGGACAGGGGTCCCATCACCTACAATGAGCAGTTCTTC
>-|TRBJ2-7|-|TRBV5-6
CASSFDVGTAHRSYEQYF
TGTGCCAGCAGCTTTGATGTGGGAACGGCCCACCGAAGCTACGAGCAGTACTTC
>-|TRBJ2-3|TRBD2|TRBV10-2
CASSELAGGPSTDTQYF
TGCGCCAGCAGTGAGCTAGCGGGAGGCCCTAGCACAGATACGCAGTATTTT
>-|TRBJ2-1|-|TRBV20-1
CSASKGGVYNEQFF
TGCAGTGCTAGTAAAGGCGGGGTCTACAATGAGCAGTTCTTC
>few|TRBJ2-3|TRBD2|TRBV12-3/TRBV12-4
CASSPRREWGTDTQYF
TGTGCCAGCAGCCCACGGCGGGAGTGGGGCACAGATACGCAGTATTTT
>many|TRBJ2-7|TRBD1|TRBV28
CASSIQGATYEQYF
TGTGCCAGCAGTATACAGGGGGCCACCTACGAGCAGTACTTC
>many|TRBJ2-3|TRBD1|TRBV29-1
CSVEDRGTDTQYF
TGCAGCGTCGAAGACAGGGGCACAGATACGCAGTATTTT
>-|TRBJ2-7|-|TRBV29-1
CSVKQISGDYEQYF
TGCAGCGTTAAACAGATTAGCGGAGACTACGAGCAGTACTTC
>-|TRBJ2-5|TRBD1|TRBV29-1
CSGGGRTLQETQYF
TGCAGCGGAGGGGGCAGGACCCTCCAAGAGACCCAGTACTTC